These 20 T cell receptor beta chains share one sample of origin, sequenced in a study of blood T cell repertoires in COVID-19. The method was immunoSEQ multiplex PCR; TCRdb's version includes in-frame clones alone and lacks a portion of them. The data contain 120,000 or so clones, approximately 82% of them seen just once; the ten biggest clones take up 10% to 15%. The sequenced sample was peripheral blood. The receptors were sampled from a man in his 60s with acute or convalescent COVID-19.

The chain joins TRBV6-5 to TRBJ1-2; the D is unclear. The length of the CDR3 is 13 residues. V gave up 5 bases and J gave up 4 bases, with 11 bases separating them. The germline gives CDR1 MNHEY, CDR2 SVGAGI. CDR3 sequence: CASSPSVGYGYTF. Written as DNA, the CDR3 is TGTGCCAGCAGTCCCAGTGTTGGCTATGGCTACACCTTC.

The J gene is TRBJ1-5, the V gene TRBV6-5; D gene uncertain. The CDR3 length is 15 residues. Per germline, CDR1 MNHEY and CDR2 SVGAGI. V gave up 2 bases and J gave up 4 bases, with 12 bases separating them. CDR3 sequence reads: CASSYRARGNQPQHF. Here the CDR3 DNA reads TGTGCCAGCAGTTACCGGGCCCGAGGGAATCAGCCCCAGCATTTT.

The V call is TRBV14, the J call TRBJ1-2, with D unresolved. CDR3 length equals 13 residues. Germline V gives CDR1 SGHDN, CDR2 FVKESK. The V end was cut by 4 bases, the J end by 1 base, with 7 bases between. CDR3 nucleotide sequence: TGTGCCAGCAGCCCTTCCGTTAACTATGGCTACACCTTC. It is translated as CASSPSVNYGYTF.

The rearrangement uses TRBV19 and TRBJ2-1; D possibly corresponds to TRBD2 (5 bases). Germline CDR1 and CDR2: LNHDA and SQIVND (reference sequence). Deletions cut 11 bases from V and 6 bases from J, with 17 bases between. The CDR3 has 13 residues. CDR3 sequence: CASRPGGSNEQFF. Written as DNA, the CDR3 is TGTGCCTCGAGACCCGGAGGCTCCAATGAGCAGTTCTTC.

V is TRBV2 and J is TRBJ2-4; D might be TRBD1 (5 bases). The CDR3 runs to 15 residues. The germline V gene encodes CDR1 SNHLY and CDR2 FYNNEI. Trimming took off 7 bases at V and 6 bases at J, with 19 bases between the two ends. The CDR3 nucleotides read TGTGCCAGCACCTCTAGTGGGGCGGCAGGAAACATTCAGTACTTC. This encodes CASTSSGAAGNIQYF.

This rearrangement joins TRBV6-5 to TRBJ1-3; no reliable D call. Germline V gives CDR1 MNHEY, CDR2 SVGAGI. The CDR3 sequence is 12 residues long. V was clipped by 6 bases and J by 3 bases, with 6 bases between them. In DNA form, the CDR3 reads TGTGCCAGCAGGGGCGTTGGAAACACCATATATTTT. Protein product: CASRGVGNTIYF.

This clone was observed a handful of times. The germline gene is not matched at one end of the junction; a read error may be the cause. The chain is built from TRBV7-9 and TRBJ2-7; 16 bases align to TRBD2. The germline V gene has CDR1 SEHNR and CDR2 FQNEAQ (reference sequence). The CDR3 has 14 residues. CDR3 protein: CASSTGLAGGPSNF. The CDR3 DNA is TGTGCCAGCAGCACGGGACTAGCGGGAGGGCCATCAAACTTC.

The rearrangement joins TRBV28 to TRBJ1-3; possibly TRBD1 for D (6 bases). Germline CDR1 and CDR2: MDHEN and SYDVKM. The CDR3 length is 12 residues. V was trimmed by 5 bases and J by 9 bases, leaving 11 bases between them. The CDR3 here is CASSRRGRTIYF. The CDR3 DNA follows: TGTGCCAGCAGTCGCAGGGGTCGCACCATATATTTT.

The V gene is TRBV27, the J gene TRBJ1-6; D unresolved. CDR1 is MNHEY, CDR2 SMNVEV, per germline (reference sequence). The CDR3 has 13 residues. Trimming stripped 1 base from V and 10 bases from J, with 8 bases between. Here the CDR3 reads CASSLFNLSPLHF. The CDR3, as DNA: TGTGCCAGCAGTTTATTTAATCTATCACCCCTCCACTTT.

CDR3 sequence: CASSPGKLAMNTGELFF. CDR3 nucleotide sequence: TGTGCCAGCAGTCCCGGCAAACTAGCGATGAACACCGGGGAGCTGTTTTTT. The rearrangement joins TRBV6-4 to TRBJ2-2; 7 nucleotides line up with TRBD2. The CDR3 spans 17 residues. The ends lost 5 bases at V and 1 base at J; junction bases unmatched: 10. Germline CDR1 MRHNA, CDR2 SNTAGT.

The V call is TRBV4-1, the J call TRBJ1-4, with TRBD1 matching over 9 bases. The CDR3 length is 14 residues. Germline V gives CDR1 MGHRA, CDR2 YSYEKL. Trimming removed 6 bases from V and 8 bases from J; junction bases left unmatched: 7. The CDR3 sequence is CASSSGQGGEKLFF. DNA of the CDR3: TGCGCCAGCAGTTCGGGACAGGGTGGAGAAAAACTGTTTTTT.

This chain links TRBV5-1 with TRBJ1-5; a possible D gene is TRBD1 (6 bases). Per the germline V gene, CDR1 is SGHRS and CDR2 is YFSETQ. The CDR3 extends over 15 amino acids. V lost 0 bases to trimming and J lost 4 bases, with 11 bases between them. The CDR3 bases are TGCGCCAGCAGCTTGGAAGGGGGGGCGAATCAGCCCCAGCATTTT. It translates to CASSLEGGANQPQHF.

This clone has just one count. The CDR3 is CASSYWFGQRDKASYNSPLHF. CDR3 sequence (DNA): TGTGCCAGCAGTTACTGGTTCGGCCAACGGGACAAGGCCTCCTATAATTCACCCCTCCACTTT. This chain joins TRBV28 and TRBJ1-6, with D maybe TRBD1 (6 bases). Trimming cost V 4 bases and J 0 bases, with 25 bases left between them. This CDR3 is built from 21 residues. The germline CDR1 and CDR2 sequences are MDHEN and SYDVKM. Full variable domain (outside the CDR3, taken from reference TRBV28 and TRBJ1-6): DVKVTQSSRYLVKRTGEKVFLECVQDMDHENMFWYRQDPGLGLRLIYFSYDVKMKEKGDIPEGYSVSREKKERFSLILESASTNQTSMYLCASSYWFGQRDKASYNSPLHFGNGTRLTVT.

V is TRBV5-4 and J is TRBJ2-7; 9 bases align to TRBD1. Germline V gene lookup returns CDR1 SGHNT and CDR2 YYREEE (reference sequence). The CDR3 covers 13 residues. Losses at the gene ends were 3 bases for V and 4 bases for J; bases not matched to a gene: 2. The CDR3 DNA reads as TGTGCCAGCAGCTCCGGGACAGGGTACGAGCAGTACTTC. It specifies CASSSGTGYEQYF.

This CDR3 is CASSHPRPAGGFYGYTF. CDR3 nucleotides: TGTGCCAGCAGTCACCCTAGGCCGGCAGGGGGATTCTATGGCTACACCTTC. The chain recombines TRBV27 with TRBJ1-2, with 7 bases lining up with TRBD1. Germline-derived CDR1 and CDR2 are MNHEY and SMNVEV (reference sequence). The trim removed 5 bases at V and 4 bases at J, leaving 16 bases unmatched. The CDR3 spans 17 residues.

The V and J genes are TRBV5-4 and TRBJ1-4; 7 bases fit TRBD1. Germline CDR1 is SGHNT and CDR2 is YYREEE (reference sequence). J was trimmed by 0 bases and V by 2 bases; bases with no gene match: 4. There are 16 residues in the CDR3. The CDR3 is CASSLNTGATNEKLFF. The CDR3, as DNA: TGTGCCAGCAGCTTAAACACAGGGGCAACTAATGAAAAACTGTTTTTT.

The chain is built from TRBV18 and TRBJ1-2; 7 bases align to TRBD1. The CDR3 is 14 amino acids. Germline CDR1 KGHSH, CDR2 LQKENI. V lost 2 bases and J lost 6; bases outside the gene matches: 6. The CDR3 spells CASSPLTGLDGYTF. CDR3 bases: TGTGCCAGCTCACCATTGACAGGGCTCGATGGCTACACCTTC.

This clone was counted a few times. This rearrangement joins TRBV11-2 to TRBJ2-3, with 13 bases aligning to TRBD2. This CDR3 is 15 amino acids long. J gave up 0 bases and V 7 bases, and 1 base lay outside the gene matches. CDR1 and CDR2 (germline): SGHAT, FQNNGV. CDR3 loop: CASTLAGGSTDTQYF. CDR3 DNA: TGTGCCAGCACACTAGCGGGAGGGAGCACAGATACGCAGTATTTT.

This clone was observed a handful of times. The chain carries TRBV29-1 and TRBJ1-2, with a tentative D call TRBD1 (5 bases). The CDR3 is 11 residues long. With 4 bases removed from V and 5 bases from J, the gap between germline ends came to 8 bases. The germline CDR1 and CDR2 sequences are SQVTM and ANQGSEA. In DNA form, the CDR3 reads TGCAGCGTTGGGAAGGGGTATGGCTACACCTTC. Translation: CSVGKGYGYTF.

As DNA, the CDR3 is TGTGCCATCAGTGCTGGGCGGGAGGGAGAGCAGTACTTC. It specifies CAISAGREGEQYF. The chain is built from TRBV10-3 and TRBJ2-7, with 9 bases matching TRBD2. J was trimmed by 7 bases and V by 4 bases; bases with no gene match: 5. The CDR3 totals 13 residues. CDR1 is ENHRY, CDR2 SYGVKD, per germline.